The 27 T cell receptor beta chains given below trace back to one sample, sequenced in a study of cytomegalovirus exposure and HLA in healthy donors. The PCR had 60 Vbeta and 13 Jbeta primers. TCRdb's table, derived via immunoSEQ multiplex PCR, lists solely in-frame clones and lacks some. The table has fewer than 150,000 clones, about 80% seen once. Sequenced: PBMCs. The receptors were gathered from a male donor in good health and CMV-seronegative.

This chain links TRBV2 with TRBJ1-2, with 9 bases that match TRBD1. The trim removed 2 bases at V and 1 base at J, leaving 2 bases unmatched. Germline lookup yields CDR1 SNHLY and CDR2 FYNNEI. CDR3 length: 15 residues. The CDR3 protein is CASSEWGQGNYGYTF. As DNA, the CDR3 is TGTGCCAGCAGTGAATGGGGACAGGGTAACTATGGCTACACCTTC.

This chain uses TRBV28 with TRBJ1-5; D gene unclear. Germline CDR1 and CDR2: MDHEN and SYDVKM. V was clipped by 8 bases and J by 4 bases, with 18 bases between them. The CDR3 covers 15 residues. The CDR3 DNA is TGTGCCAGCCTGGTAGAGGGCAGAGGAAATCAGCCCCAGCATTTT. Its translation: CASLVEGRGNQPQHF.

The J gene is TRBJ1-2, the V gene TRBV28; D is perhaps TRBD1 (5 bases). The V gene's germline CDR1 is MDHEN and CDR2 SYDVKM. V lost 3 bases and J lost 5, with 19 bases in between. The CDR3 has 16 residues. The CDR3 sequence: CASSFRAPRSRYGYTF. As DNA, the CDR3 is TGTGCCAGCAGTTTCAGGGCGCCAAGGTCCAGATATGGCTACACCTTC.

V is TRBV7-2 and J is TRBJ2-1; D is undetermined. V was clipped by 4 bases and J by 5 bases, with 12 bases between them. There are 14 residues in the CDR3. CDR1 and CDR2 from the germline V gene are SGHTA and FQGNSA. Here the CDR3 reads CASSYAPQDNEQFF. Written as DNA, the CDR3 is TGTGCCAGCAGCTATGCCCCCCAGGACAATGAGCAGTTCTTC.

This clone was counted once. V usage is TRBV19 and J usage is TRBJ1-6; 7 bases align to TRBD1. The CDR3 contains 15 residues. J was trimmed by 7 bases and V by 1 base; bases with no gene match: 4. CDR1 and CDR2 (germline): LNHDA, SQIVND (reference sequence). DNA of the CDR3: TGTGCCAGTAGTATAGGACAGGGAAGGAATTCACCCCTCCACTTT. Protein sequence: CASSIGQGRNSPLHF.

The chain is built from TRBV7-9 and TRBJ2-1; 8 bases match TRBD1. Germline V gene sequence: CDR1 SEHNR, CDR2 FQNEAQ (reference sequence). The CDR3 contains 16 residues. V shed 1 base and J 10 bases; nucleotides not matched to a gene: 12. Here the CDR3 reads CASSLGSRTGRVEQFF. CDR3 nucleotides: TGTGCCAGCAGCTTAGGCTCCCGGACAGGGCGTGTCGAGCAGTTCTTC. The variable domain in full, with the rest retrieved from reference TRBV7-9 and TRBJ2-1, is DTGVSQNPRHKITKRGQNVTFRCDPISEHNRLYWYRQTLGQGPEFLTYFQNEAQLEKSRLLSDRFSAERPKGSFSTLEIQRTEQGDSAMYLCASSLGSRTGRVEQFFGPGTRLTVL.

This sequence joins TRBV27 and TRBJ2-7; 8 nucleotides match TRBD1. This CDR3 is built from 15 residues. V lost 3 bases and J lost 2; bases outside the gene matches: 6. The V gene's germline CDR1 is MNHEY and CDR2 SMNVEV (reference sequence). CDR3 bases: TGTGCCAGCAGTTTCTTCGGGACAGGCGCCTACGAGCAGTACTTC. It yields the protein CASSFFGTGAYEQYF.

This chain connects TRBV5-8 to TRBJ1-2, with D maybe TRBD1 (6 bases). CDR1 and CDR2 from the germline V gene are SGHTS and YDEGEE. The CDR3 has 14 residues. Trimming took off 4 bases at V and 4 bases at J, with 14 bases between the two ends. In DNA form, the CDR3 reads TGTGCCAGCAGCGGGGGCAGGGAGCGCTATGGCTACACCTTC. It specifies CASSGGRERYGYTF. Based on the CDR3 plus reference TRBV5-8 and TRBJ1-2, the full variable domain is EAGVTQSPTHLIKTRGQQATLRCSPISGHTSVYWYQQALGLGLQFLLWYDEGEERNRGNFPPRFSGRQFPNYSSELNVNALELEDSALYLCASSGGRERYGYTFGSGTRLTVV.

The chain links TRBV5-1 to TRBJ2-7; 8 positions agree with TRBD1. The V segment lost 3 bases and the J segment 7 bases; nucleotides outside the gene matches: 9. The germline V gene encodes CDR1 SGHRS and CDR2 YFSETQ. The CDR3 runs 14 residues. CDR3 nucleotides: TGCGCCAGCAGCTCGGGACAGGCCCTATCAGAGCAGTACTTC. Translation: CASSSGQALSEQYF.

J is TRBJ1-4 and V is TRBV7-2; D may be TRBD1 (6 bases). V was clipped by 1 base and J by 7 bases, with 10 bases between them. Germline CDR1 reads SGHTA; CDR2 reads FQGNSA. The CDR3 extends over 14 amino acids. CDR3 sequence (DNA): TGTGCCAGCAGCTTAGGGACAGCCAGTGAAAAACTGTTTTTT. Amino acids: CASSLGTASEKLFF.

The rearrangement links TRBV7-9 to TRBJ2-7; TRBD1 matches 9 bases. Trimming removed 5 bases from V and 0 bases from J; junction bases left unmatched: 5. The CDR3 length is 15 residues. Germline V gene lookup returns CDR1 SEHNR and CDR2 FQNEAQ (reference sequence). CDR3 loop: CASSMGQGFSYEQYF. The CDR3 DNA reads as TGTGCCAGCAGCATGGGACAGGGATTCTCCTACGAGCAGTACTTC.

This chain connects TRBV7-9 to TRBJ2-5; D call uncertain. Germline V gene data show CDR1 as SEHNR and CDR2 as FQNEAQ (reference sequence). V lost 1 base to trimming and J lost 5 bases, with 8 bases between them. The CDR3 covers 13 residues. The CDR3 DNA reads TGTGCCAGCAGCTTAGGTTCTGGCGAGACCCAGTACTTC. Its translation is CASSLGSGETQYF.

The rearrangement links TRBV4-2 to TRBJ1-4, with 8 bases identical to TRBD1. V trimming: 0 bases; J trimming: 3 bases; junction bases outside the gene matches: 18. CDR3 length equals 21 residues. Germline values: CDR1 LGHNA, CDR2 YNFKEQ. The CDR3 sequence is CASSQDRTGNSVVAANEKLFF. CDR3 in DNA: TGTGCCAGCAGCCAAGATCGGACAGGGAACTCTGTAGTGGCAGCTAATGAAAAACTGTTTTTT.

This clone has more than one count but fewer than ten. The rearrangement links TRBV28 to TRBJ2-7, with no clear D. V dropped 4 bases and J dropped 0 bases, with 19 bases sitting between them. Per germline, CDR1 MDHEN and CDR2 SYDVKM. The CDR3 consists of 17 residues. In DNA, the CDR3 is TGTGCCAGCAGTTCCCCCTATGAGGTTATGAGCTCCTACGAGCAGTACTTC. Translation gives CASSSPYEVMSSYEQYF.

The chain joins TRBV15 to TRBJ2-2; the match to TRBD2 covers 10 bases. CDR1 and CDR2 from the germline V gene are LNHNV and YYDKDF (reference sequence). This CDR3 is 18 amino acids long. The V segment lost 5 bases and the J segment 5 bases; nucleotides outside the gene matches: 14. The CDR3 region is CATSGPSGGKAYTGELFF. The DNA of the CDR3 is TGTGCCACCAGCGGTCCTAGCGGGGGAAAAGCCTATACCGGGGAGCTGTTTTTT.

V gene TRBV25-1 combines with J gene TRBJ2-5; TRBD2 matches at 7 bases. With 4 bases clipped from V and 4 bases from J, the junction kept 6 bases outside the gene matches. The CDR3 is 14 amino acids. From germline, CDR1 is MGHDK and CDR2 SYGVNS. The CDR3 region has the DNA TGTGCCAGCAGTGTCGGGGGGATCCGAGAGACCCAGTACTTC. This translates into CASSVGGIRETQYF.

The J gene is TRBJ2-3, the V gene TRBV4-3, with D possibly being TRBD2 (5 bases). Germline CDR1 is LGHNA and CDR2 is YSLEER. This CDR3 region has 14 residues. Deletions cut 0 bases from V and 10 bases from J, with 14 bases between. CDR3 loop: CASSQDLTGGPQYF. Written as DNA, the CDR3 is TGCGCCAGCAGCCAAGATCTTACTGGCGGGCCGCAGTATTTT.

This clone was counted a single time. This chain links TRBV13 with TRBJ1-2, with 7 positions matching TRBD1. The V and J ends lost 5 bases and 4 bases, in that order; junction bases with no gene match: 4. This CDR3 spans 13 amino acids. The germline gives CDR1 PRHDT, CDR2 FYEKMQ (reference sequence). The CDR3 bases are TGTGCCAGCAGCCAGACAGGGCCCTATGGCTACACCTTC. This encodes CASSQTGPYGYTF.

The chain links TRBV19 to TRBJ2-1; 8 positions agree with TRBD1. This CDR3 is built from 15 residues. Germline trimming cut 5 bases from V and 7 bases from J; bases unmatched to any gene: 10. Germline assignment: CDR1 LNHDA and CDR2 SQIVND (reference sequence). CDR3 sequence reads: CASSAQGDWVNEQFF. In DNA form, the CDR3 reads TGTGCCAGTAGTGCACAGGGGGACTGGGTAAATGAGCAGTTCTTC.

This clone was counted a single time. The gene calls are TRBV6-5 and TRBJ2-1, with 9 bases fitting TRBD2. The CDR3 spans 13 residues. Trimming cost V 7 bases and J 6 bases; bases outside gene matches: 4. Looked up from germline, CDR1 is MNHEY and CDR2 is SVGAGI. The CDR3 region is CASTGGGANEQFF. CDR3 DNA sequence: TGTGCCAGCACGGGCGGGGGGGCCAATGAGCAGTTCTTC.

The chain employs TRBV14 and TRBJ2-3; D gene ambiguous. The germline CDR1 and CDR2 sequences are SGHDN and FVKESK. The CDR3 loop spans 13 amino acids. Trimming removed 5 bases from V and 6 bases from J, with 12 bases in between. The CDR3 spells CASSKQSGDTQYF. For the CDR3, the DNA is TGTGCCAGCAGCAAACAGTCTGGGGATACGCAGTATTTT.

This chain joins TRBV7-2 and TRBJ2-1, with D maybe TRBD2 (7 bases). With 4 bases removed from V and 9 bases from J, the gap between germline ends came to 13 bases. This CDR3 is built from 13 residues. Germline CDR1 SGHTA, CDR2 FQGNSA. CDR3 residues: CASSSRGGIEQFF. In nucleotides, the CDR3 is TGTGCCAGCAGCTCGAGGGGGGGGATTGAGCAGTTCTTC.

V is TRBV7-2 and J is TRBJ1-2; possible D gene TRBD1, 5 bases. CDR1 SGHTA and CDR2 FQGNSA come from the germline V gene. The CDR3 spans 14 residues. V was shortened by 5 bases and J by 8 bases, with 18 bases between the two germline ends. For the CDR3, the DNA is TGTGCCAGCAGCCCCTCGTTGGGGCCTTGGGGCTACACCTTC. Amino acid sequence: CASSPSLGPWGYTF.

This clone occurred once. V and J are TRBV11-2 and TRBJ1-1, with D possibly matching TRBD1 (6 bases). Germline V gene sequence: CDR1 SGHAT, CDR2 FQNNGV. The CDR3 covers 14 residues. Trimming left V 6 bases short and J 1 base short, with 12 bases between. The CDR3 spells CASRSVRGNTEAFF. The CDR3 DNA is TGTGCCAGCAGGAGTGTCAGGGGGAACACTGAAGCTTTCTTT.

The chain employs TRBV4-1 and TRBJ1-5; D gene uncertain. The CDR3 has 16 amino acids. CDR1 is MGHRA, CDR2 YSYEKL, per germline. The V end lost 0 bases, the J end lost 4 bases, and 13 bases lay between the germline ends. The CDR3 sequence: CASSQDGGLGNQPQHF. CDR3 DNA sequence: TGCGCCAGCAGCCAAGATGGAGGATTAGGGAATCAGCCCCAGCATTTT.

V and J are TRBV4-3 and TRBJ1-1; 10 nucleotides agree with TRBD1. Germline CDR1 and CDR2: LGHNA and YSLEER. The ends lost 1 base at V and 3 bases at J; junction bases unmatched: 2. The CDR3 length is 15 residues. Written as DNA, the CDR3 is TGCGCCAGCAGCCAAGTCGGACAGGGGGACACTGAAGCTTTCTTT. Translated, it gives CASSQVGQGDTEAFF.

The V gene is TRBV4-3, the J gene TRBJ2-7; D not certain. Deletions cut 0 bases from V and 3 bases from J, with 12 bases between. Germline CDR1 is LGHNA and CDR2 is YSLEER. The CDR3 runs 15 residues. The CDR3 loop is CASSQDRNGDYEQYF. The CDR3, as DNA: TGCGCCAGCAGCCAAGATAGGAACGGAGACTACGAGCAGTACTTC.